These 9 T cell receptor beta chains came from one sample sequenced in a study of lymphopenia after photon versus proton radiotherapy. Profiling relied on immunoSEQ multiplex PCR, and the TCRdb table lists in-frame clones only, not all of them. The sample consists of 55,000 to 70,000 clones, 80% to 95% of them appearing once. The sample here was peripheral blood, taken from a patient treated with photon-based radiotherapy. All receptors come from a middle-aged woman with cholangiocarcinoma.

The V and J genes are TRBV19 and TRBJ1-1; D is ambiguous. Between the trimmed V and J ends, which lost 1 base and 1 base, there was a span of 10 bases. CDR1 is LNHDA, CDR2 SQIVND, per germline (reference sequence). CDR3 length: 15 residues. CDR3 region: CASSIGLAQNTEAFF. Here the CDR3 DNA reads TGTGCCAGTAGTATAGGGCTAGCTCAGAACACTGAAGCTTTCTTT. Full variable domain (missing parts from reference TRBV19 and TRBJ1-1): DGGITQSPKYLFRKEGQNVTLSCEQNLNHDAMYWYRQDPGQGLRLIYYSQIVNDFQKGDIAEGYSVSREKKESFPLTVTSAQKNPTAFYLCASSIGLAQNTEAFFGQGTRLTVV.

The rearrangement links TRBV7-6 to TRBJ1-5; D remains ambiguous. Germline V gene lookup returns CDR1 SGHVS and CDR2 FNYEAQ. The CDR3 covers 16 residues. Trimming removed 4 bases from V and 0 bases from J, with 13 bases in between. This CDR3 is CASSSREAGSNQPQHF. The CDR3 DNA is TGTGCCAGCAGCTCGAGGGAGGCGGGTAGCAATCAGCCCCAGCATTTT.

DNA for the CDR3: TGTGCCAGCAGCCCCCCCGGGCCTCAATACAATGAGCAGTTCTTC. Residues: CASSPPGPQYNEQFF. This sequence joins TRBV5-4 and TRBJ2-1; D is unclear. Trimming took 4 bases from V and 4 from J, leaving 15 bases between them. The CDR3 consists of 15 residues. Germline V CDR1 and CDR2: SGHNT, YYREEE (reference sequence).

This chain uses TRBV19 with TRBJ1-2; D uncertain. V was cut by 3 bases and J by 2 bases, with 7 bases left in between. The CDR3 length is 13 residues. The germline V gene has CDR1 LNHDA and CDR2 SQIVND (reference sequence). The CDR3 DNA is TGTGCCAGTAGTATGATATCCAACTATGGCTACACCTTC. Translated, it gives CASSMISNYGYTF.

This chain connects TRBV30 to TRBJ2-3; no firm D call. The V gene lost 5 bases and the J gene lost 0 bases, with 6 bases spanning the gap. Germline loops: CDR1 GTSNPN, CDR2 SVGIG (reference sequence). The CDR3 loop spans 12 amino acids. CDR3 bases: TGTGCCTGGGGGGATAGCACAGATACGCAGTATTTT. It is translated as CAWGDSTDTQYF. The whole variable domain, filled in from reference TRBV30 and TRBJ2-3, reads SQTIHQWPATLVQPVGSPLSLECTVEGTSNPNLYWYRQAAGRGLQLLFYSVGIGQISSEVPQNLSASRPQDRQFILSSKKLLLSDSGFYLCAWGDSTDTQYFGPGTRLTVL.

The chain couples TRBV19 to TRBJ2-7; 7 bases match TRBD2. In germline, CDR1 is LNHDA, CDR2 SQIVND (reference sequence). The J segment lost 2 bases and the V segment lost 4 bases, leaving 8 bases of the junction unmatched. The CDR3 contains 15 residues. The CDR3 sequence is CASSTRGGVTYEQYF. CDR3 DNA sequence: TGTGCCAGTAGTACCCGGGGAGGGGTCACCTACGAGCAGTACTTC.

This rearrangement joins TRBV7-6 to TRBJ2-6; D remains ambiguous. Germline assignment: CDR1 SGHVS and CDR2 FNYEAQ. CDR3 size: 15 residues. The V gene lost 5 bases and the J gene lost 4 bases, with 12 bases spanning the gap. The CDR3 DNA is TGTGCCAGCAGCCCTGGGCGGCAGGGGGCCAACGTCCTGACTTTC. It specifies CASSPGRQGANVLTF.

In DNA form, the CDR3 reads TGTGCCAGCAGCGTAGCGGGCGGGCAGGGTAAAAATGAGCAGTTCTTC. Encoded protein: CASSVAGGQGKNEQFF. V and J are TRBV9 and TRBJ2-1; the D gene could be TRBD1 or TRBD2 (5 bases each). Germline lookup yields CDR1 SGDLS and CDR2 YYNGEE. The CDR3 extends over 16 amino acids. Trimming removed 0 bases from V and 7 bases from J, with 17 bases in between.

CDR3 nucleotides: TGTGCCAGCAGCTCCCGACCCAAACTAGCGGCACACACCGGGGAGCTGTTTTTT. This sequence encodes CASSSRPKLAAHTGELFF. The V gene is TRBV5-4, the J gene TRBJ2-2; 8 bases agree with TRBD2. This CDR3 is built from 18 residues. Germline V gene lookup returns CDR1 SGHNT and CDR2 YYREEE (reference sequence). The junction had 13 bases not matched to a gene; V was cut back by 3 bases and J by 3 bases.